This T cell receptor (beta chain) was obtained from a study of shared clonotypes between healthy human individuals. Positive CCR7 selection of CD45RO-negative cells yielded the naive CD8 cells, and terminally differentiated effector memory CD45RA+ cells were excluded. Some clones are missing from TCRdb's copy, which holds only in-frame ones; the method was immunoSEQ multiplex PCR. This table holds some 2,000,000 clones, about 94% found once. In regard to this clone: Other DNA sequences in this specimen translate into the identical CDR3.

The sequence was obtained from a man aged 18 to 30 in good health. Sequencing was carried out using naive CD8+ T cells sorted from blood.

CDR3 sequence reads: CASSLSNTEAFF. The CDR3 DNA reads as TGTGCCAGCAGTTTATCGAACACTGAAGCTTTCTTT. The chain links TRBV28 to TRBJ1-1; D gene ambiguous. CDR1 is MDHEN, CDR2 SYDVKM, per germline. The CDR3 sequence is 12 residues long. V was shortened by 1 base and J by 1 base, with 1 base between the two germline ends.